This T cell receptor beta chain was captured by sequencing in a study of T cell repertoires in cytomegalovirus infection. Across the study: TCR beta signatures that were public indicated CMV infection and matching HLA type.

This clonotype appeared a few times. Its antigen is unknown. One entry per CDR3 protein, called by TCRdb with MiXCR from the reads. The table has 250,000 to 300,000 distinct CDR3 sequences, roughly a fifth seen once. Broader study findings: Cumulative frequency (of public TCR beta family members) identified carriers of CMV plus the relevant HLA.

The V gene's germline CDR1 is LNHDA and CDR2 SQIVND (reference sequence). The CDR3 has 13 amino acids. With 3 bases removed from V and 5 bases from J, the gap between germline ends came to 10 bases. Sample: cultured PBMCs, taken from culture after CMV antigen stimulation. The sequence came from a human donor in good health (CMV status not recorded). Some clones in this sample may be carry-over from other donors' samples. The chain employs TRBV19 and TRBJ1-1; D uncertain. The CDR3 nucleotides are TGTGCCAGTAGTATTGGGCGGGCTACTGAAGCTTTCTTT. Translation: CASSIGRATEAFF.